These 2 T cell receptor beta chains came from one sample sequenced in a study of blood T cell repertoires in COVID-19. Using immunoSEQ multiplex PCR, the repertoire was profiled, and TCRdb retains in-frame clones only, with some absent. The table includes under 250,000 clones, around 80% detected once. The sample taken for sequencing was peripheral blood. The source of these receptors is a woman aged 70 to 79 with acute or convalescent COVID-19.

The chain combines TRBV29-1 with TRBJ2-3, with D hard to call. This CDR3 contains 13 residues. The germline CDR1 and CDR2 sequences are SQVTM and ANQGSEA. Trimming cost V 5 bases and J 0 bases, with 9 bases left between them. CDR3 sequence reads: CSVSVSSTDTQYF. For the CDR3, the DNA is TGCAGCGTTTCAGTCTCTAGCACAGATACGCAGTATTTT.

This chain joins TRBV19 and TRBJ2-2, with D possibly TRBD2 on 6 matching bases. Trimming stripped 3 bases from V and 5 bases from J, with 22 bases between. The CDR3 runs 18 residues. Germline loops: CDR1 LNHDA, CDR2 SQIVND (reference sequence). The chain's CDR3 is CASSMAGLGNFRTGELFF. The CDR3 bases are TGTGCCAGTAGTATGGCGGGACTCGGAAATTTTAGGACCGGGGAGCTGTTTTTT.